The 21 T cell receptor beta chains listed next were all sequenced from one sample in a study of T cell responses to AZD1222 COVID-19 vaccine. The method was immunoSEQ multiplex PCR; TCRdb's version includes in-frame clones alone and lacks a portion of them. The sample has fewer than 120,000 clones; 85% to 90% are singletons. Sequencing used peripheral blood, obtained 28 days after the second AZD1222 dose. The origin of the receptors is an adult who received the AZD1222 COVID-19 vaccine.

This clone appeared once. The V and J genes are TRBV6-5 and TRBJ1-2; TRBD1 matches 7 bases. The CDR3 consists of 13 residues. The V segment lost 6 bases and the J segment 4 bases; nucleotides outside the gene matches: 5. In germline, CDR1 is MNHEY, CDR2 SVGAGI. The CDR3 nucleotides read TGTGCCAGCAGCCTGGGACAGACCTATGGCTACACCTTC. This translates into CASSLGQTYGYTF.

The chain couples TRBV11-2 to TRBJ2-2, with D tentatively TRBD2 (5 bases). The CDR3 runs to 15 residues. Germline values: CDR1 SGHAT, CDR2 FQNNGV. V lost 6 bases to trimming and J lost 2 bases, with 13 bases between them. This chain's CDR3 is CASRGGRANTGELFF. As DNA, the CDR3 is TGTGCCAGCAGAGGAGGCCGGGCTAACACCGGGGAGCTGTTTTTT.

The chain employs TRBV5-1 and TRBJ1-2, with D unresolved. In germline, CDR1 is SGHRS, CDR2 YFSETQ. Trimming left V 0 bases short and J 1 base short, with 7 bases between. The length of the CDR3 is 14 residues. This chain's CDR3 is CASSLDVGNYGYTF. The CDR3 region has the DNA TGCGCCAGCAGCTTGGATGTGGGTAACTATGGCTACACCTTC.

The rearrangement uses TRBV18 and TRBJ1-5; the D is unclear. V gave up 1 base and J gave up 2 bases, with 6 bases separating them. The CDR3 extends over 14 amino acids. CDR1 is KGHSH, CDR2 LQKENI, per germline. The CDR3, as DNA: TGTGCCAGCTCACCACAAACAGGCAATCAGCCCCAGCATTTT. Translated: CASSPQTGNQPQHF.

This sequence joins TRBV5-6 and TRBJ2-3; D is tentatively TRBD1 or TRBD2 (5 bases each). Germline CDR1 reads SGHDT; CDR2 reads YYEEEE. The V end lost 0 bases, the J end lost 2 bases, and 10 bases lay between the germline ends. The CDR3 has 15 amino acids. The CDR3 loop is CASSLVSGATDTQYF. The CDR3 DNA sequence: TGTGCCAGCAGCTTGGTCTCCGGGGCCACAGATACGCAGTATTTT. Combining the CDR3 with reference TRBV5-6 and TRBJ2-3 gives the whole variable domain DAGVTQSPTHLIKTRGQQVTLRCSPKSGHDTVSWYQQALGQGPQFIFQYYEEEERQRGNFPDRFSGHQFPNYSSELNVNALLLGDSALYLCASSLVSGATDTQYFGPGTRLTVL.

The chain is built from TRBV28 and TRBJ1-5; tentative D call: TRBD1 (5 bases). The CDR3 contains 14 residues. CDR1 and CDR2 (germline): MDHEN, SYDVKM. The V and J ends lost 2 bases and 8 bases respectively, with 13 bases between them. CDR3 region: CASSLRSGWEPQHF. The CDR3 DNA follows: TGTGCCAGCAGTTTAAGGTCAGGGTGGGAGCCCCAGCATTTT.

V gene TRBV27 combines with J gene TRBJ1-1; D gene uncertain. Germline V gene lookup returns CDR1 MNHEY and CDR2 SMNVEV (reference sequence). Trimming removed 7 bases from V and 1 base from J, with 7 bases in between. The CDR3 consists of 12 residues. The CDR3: CASITRNTEAFF. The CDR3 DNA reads TGTGCCAGCATTACACGGAACACTGAAGCTTTCTTT.

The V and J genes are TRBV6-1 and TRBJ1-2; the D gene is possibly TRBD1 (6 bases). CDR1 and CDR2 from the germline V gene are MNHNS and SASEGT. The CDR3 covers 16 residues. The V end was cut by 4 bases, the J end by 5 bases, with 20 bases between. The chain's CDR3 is CASSALTWTVPYGYTF. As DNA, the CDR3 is TGTGCCAGCAGTGCACTAACTTGGACAGTGCCATATGGCTACACCTTC.

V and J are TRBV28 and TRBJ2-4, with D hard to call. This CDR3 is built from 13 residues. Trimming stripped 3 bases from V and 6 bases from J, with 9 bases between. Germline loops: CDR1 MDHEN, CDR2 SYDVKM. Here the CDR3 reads CASSFTKLNIQYF. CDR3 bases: TGTGCCAGCAGTTTCACGAAGTTAAACATTCAGTACTTC.

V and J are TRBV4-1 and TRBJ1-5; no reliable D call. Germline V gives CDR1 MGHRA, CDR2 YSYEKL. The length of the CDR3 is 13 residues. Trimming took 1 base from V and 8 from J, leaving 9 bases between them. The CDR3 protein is CASSQVREEPQHF. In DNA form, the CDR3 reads TGCGCCAGCAGCCAAGTTCGGGAGGAGCCCCAGCATTTT.

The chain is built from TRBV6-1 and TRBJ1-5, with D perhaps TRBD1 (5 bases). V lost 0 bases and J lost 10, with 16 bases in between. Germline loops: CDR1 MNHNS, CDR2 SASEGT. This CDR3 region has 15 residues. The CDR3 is CASSEALTPGRPQHF. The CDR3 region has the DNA TGTGCCAGCAGTGAAGCGTTGACACCGGGACGACCCCAGCATTTT.

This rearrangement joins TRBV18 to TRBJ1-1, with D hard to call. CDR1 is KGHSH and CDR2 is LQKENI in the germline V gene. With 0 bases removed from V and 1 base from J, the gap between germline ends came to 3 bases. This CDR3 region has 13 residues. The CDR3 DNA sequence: TGTGCCAGCTCACCACCAGGGAACACTGAAGCTTTCTTT. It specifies CASSPPGNTEAFF. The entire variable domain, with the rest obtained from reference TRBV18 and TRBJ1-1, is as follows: NAGVMQNPRHLVRRRGQEARLRCSPMKGHSHVYWYRQLPEEGLKFMVYLQKENIIDESGMPKERFSAEFPKEGPSILRIQQVVRGDSAAYFCASSPPGNTEAFFGQGTRLTVV.

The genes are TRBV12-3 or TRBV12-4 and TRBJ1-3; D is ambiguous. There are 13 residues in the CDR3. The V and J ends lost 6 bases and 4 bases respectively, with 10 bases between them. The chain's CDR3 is CASRRTVGNTIYF. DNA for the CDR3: TGTGCCAGCAGGCGGACGGTGGGAAACACCATATATTTT.

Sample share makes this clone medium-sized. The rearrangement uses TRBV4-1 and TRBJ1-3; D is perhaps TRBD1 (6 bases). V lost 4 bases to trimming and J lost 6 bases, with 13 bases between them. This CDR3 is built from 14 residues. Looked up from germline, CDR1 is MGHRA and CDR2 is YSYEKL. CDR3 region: CASSRNQGSNTIYF. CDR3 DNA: TGCGCCAGCAGCCGGAATCAGGGGTCAAACACCATATATTTT.

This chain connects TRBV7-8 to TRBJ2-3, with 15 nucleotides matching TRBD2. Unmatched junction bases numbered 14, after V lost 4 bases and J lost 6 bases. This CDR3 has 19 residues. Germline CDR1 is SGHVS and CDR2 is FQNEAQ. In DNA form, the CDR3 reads TGTGCCAGCAGCTCGACCGGGACTAGCGGGAGGAGAGTAGGGGATACGCAGTATTTT. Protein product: CASSSTGTSGRRVGDTQYF.

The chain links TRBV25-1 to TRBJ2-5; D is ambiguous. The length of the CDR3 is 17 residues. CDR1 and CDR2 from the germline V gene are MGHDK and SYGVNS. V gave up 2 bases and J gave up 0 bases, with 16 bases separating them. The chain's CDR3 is CASSEPHVISYQETQYF. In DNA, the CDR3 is TGTGCCAGCAGTGAACCTCATGTAATTTCGTACCAAGAGACCCAGTACTTC.

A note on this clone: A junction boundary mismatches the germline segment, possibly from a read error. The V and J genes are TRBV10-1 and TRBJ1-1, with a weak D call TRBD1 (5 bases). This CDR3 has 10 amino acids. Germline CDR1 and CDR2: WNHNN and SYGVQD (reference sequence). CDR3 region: CARRDTEAFF. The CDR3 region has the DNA TGCGCCCGCAGGGACACTGAAGCTTTCTTT.

CDR3: CASSHQGLANEKLFF. Written as DNA, the CDR3 is TGTGCCAGCAGCCACCAAGGGTTGGCTAATGAAAAACTGTTTTTT. The rearrangement links TRBV3-1 (or the pseudogene TRBV3-2) to TRBJ1-4; D ambiguous. Germline V gene data show CDR1 as LGHDT and CDR2 as YNNKEL (reference sequence). Trimming cost V 3 bases and J 3 bases, with 11 bases left between them. There are 15 residues in the CDR3.

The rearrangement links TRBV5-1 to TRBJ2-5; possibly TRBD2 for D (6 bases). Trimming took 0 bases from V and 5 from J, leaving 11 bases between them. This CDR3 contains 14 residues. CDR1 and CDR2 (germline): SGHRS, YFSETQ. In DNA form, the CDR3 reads TGCGCCAGCAGCTTGGCTGGAGGGCGGGAGACCCAGTACTTC. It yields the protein CASSLAGGRETQYF.

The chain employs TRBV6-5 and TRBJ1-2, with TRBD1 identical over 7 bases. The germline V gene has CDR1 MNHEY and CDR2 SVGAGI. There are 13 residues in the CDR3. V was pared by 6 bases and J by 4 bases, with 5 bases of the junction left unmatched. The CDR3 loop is CASSMTGTYGYTF. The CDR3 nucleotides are TGTGCCAGCAGCATGACAGGGACCTATGGCTACACCTTC.

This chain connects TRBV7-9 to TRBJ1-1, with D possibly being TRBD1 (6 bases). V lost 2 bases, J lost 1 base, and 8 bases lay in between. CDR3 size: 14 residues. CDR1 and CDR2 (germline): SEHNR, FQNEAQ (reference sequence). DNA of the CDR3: TGTGCCAGCAGCTTATTACAGGGGAACACTGAAGCTTTCTTT. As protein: CASSLLQGNTEAFF.